This TCR beta chain was captured in a study of CD8 T cells in ankylosing spondylitis. Deletions cut 3 bases from V and 2 bases from J, with 14 bases between. Germline V CDR1 and CDR2: KGHSH, LQKENI. This CDR3 contains 16 residues. TCRdb recomputed calls from the 5' RACE reads with MiXCR, one row per CDR3 protein. The sample gives fewer than 550,000 distinct CDR3 sequences, roughly 5.2% of which show up once; under 4.5% is in the top ten. Broader study findings: It appeared that ankylosing spondylitis blood was characterized by a TCR beta motif of about eight highly homologous variants. Researchers report that disease-linked clones proved CD8+ and relatively rare in peripheral blood. Researchers reportedly found disease-linked clones significantly enriched in matched ankylosing spondylitis synovial fluid.

This clonotype occurred a few times. Its matching antigen is unknown. What was sequenced was blood, either unsorted or a sorted T cell fraction (not recorded which). The receptor's source is a male donor with ankylosing spondylitis. The V gene is TRBV18, the J gene TRBJ1-5; D call uncertain. The CDR3 DNA reads as TGTGCCAGCTCACCTTCGAGCCTCCGGGGCAATCAGCCCCAGCATTTT. Translating it yields CASSPSSLRGNQPQHF.